Shown below are 11 T cell receptor beta chains from a single sample sequenced in a study of cytomegalovirus exposure and HLA in healthy donors. PCR was performed using 60 Vbeta and 13 Jbeta primers. Sequencing was performed with immunoSEQ multiplex PCR; in TCRdb, only in-frame clones are kept and a portion is missing. The sample has 91,000 or so clones; around three quarters are singletons. The sample consisted of PBMCs. All receptors come from a man aged 30 to 39 in good health and CMV-seropositive.

The J gene is TRBJ1-1, the V gene TRBV5-1; D unclear. The ends were cut back, 2 bases at V and 2 bases at J, with 7 bases in the middle. Germline assignment: CDR1 SGHRS and CDR2 YFSETQ. The CDR3 runs to 13 residues. The CDR3 coding sequence is TGCGCCAGCAGCTTTGAGGGAAACACTGAAGCTTTCTTT. This encodes CASSFEGNTEAFF.

The chain links TRBV28 to TRBJ1-2; tentatively, D is TRBD1 (5 bases). CDR1 is MDHEN and CDR2 is SYDVKM in the germline V gene. The V gene lost 7 bases and the J gene lost 6 bases, with 24 bases spanning the gap. The CDR3 sequence is 16 residues long. The CDR3 sequence: CASKAAGGGGPHGYTF. The CDR3 bases are TGTGCCAGCAAAGCCGCCGGGGGTGGCGGGCCCCATGGCTACACCTTC.

The chain has TRBV9 and TRBJ2-7, with 8 bases aligning to TRBD1. With V trimmed by 4 bases and J by 4 bases, 7 bases remained unmatched. The CDR3 is 14 residues long. Germline V gene sequence: CDR1 SGDLS, CDR2 YYNGEE. The CDR3: CASSPGTGLYEQYF. In DNA, the CDR3 is TGTGCCAGCAGCCCCGGGACAGGCCTGTACGAGCAGTACTTC.

The chain has TRBV25-1 and TRBJ2-1; 9 bases fit TRBD2. Germline V gene sequence: CDR1 MGHDK, CDR2 SYGVNS. Unmatched junction bases numbered 4, after V lost 7 bases and J lost 6 bases. The CDR3 totals 13 residues. The CDR3 here is CASIAGASNEQFF. CDR3 nucleotides: TGTGCCAGCATAGCGGGGGCCAGCAATGAGCAGTTCTTC.

The chain has TRBV5-1 and TRBJ2-3; TRBD2 aligns across 8 bases. The CDR3 is made up of 16 amino acids. CDR1 and CDR2 (germline): SGHRS, YFSETQ. Trimming cost V 4 bases and J 4 bases; bases outside gene matches: 11. The chain's CDR3 is CASSHRRAGAPDTQYF. CDR3 coding DNA: TGCGCCAGCAGCCATAGAAGAGCGGGAGCCCCAGATACGCAGTATTTT.

This clone has just a few counts. The chain recombines TRBV10-3 with TRBJ2-1; 11 positions agree with TRBD2. V was clipped by 5 bases and J by 4 bases; unmatched bases: 7. Looked up from germline, CDR1 is ENHRY and CDR2 is SYGVKD. CDR3 length equals 16 residues. The CDR3 nucleotides are TGTGCCATCAGTACCGAGCTAGCGGGGGGATACAATGAGCAGTTCTTC. It specifies CAISTELAGGYNEQFF.

This clone was counted a few times. Given the absence of the conserved phenylalanine or tryptophan at the CDR3 end, a read error is likely. Because the CDR3's place on the DNA is in doubt, the DNA is left out and the CDR3 is given as listed by TCRdb. V usage is TRBV20-1 and J usage is TRBJ1-1; TRBD1, as called in the table, went unchecked against the DNA. The CDR3 has 8 residues if both end residues are counted. Germline V gene lookup returns CDR1 DFQATT and CDR2 SNEGSKA (reference sequence). The CDR3 region is CSALTGAS.

This chain links TRBV20-1 with TRBJ2-7, with D perhaps TRBD2 (5 bases). The CDR3 runs 11 residues. The germline V gene has CDR1 DFQATT and CDR2 SNEGSKA (reference sequence). Between the trimmed V and J ends, which lost 6 bases and 4 bases, there was a span of 10 bases. CDR3 in amino acids: CSARRGYEQYF. CDR3 coding DNA: TGCAGTGCGAGACGGGGTTACGAGCAGTACTTC.

V and J are TRBV5-5 and TRBJ2-5; D uncertain. V was cut by 2 bases and J by 3 bases, with 2 bases left in between. CDR1 and CDR2 (germline): SGHKS, YYEKEE (reference sequence). The CDR3 sequence is 11 residues long. The DNA for the CDR3 is TGTGCCAGCAGCTTCAAAGAGACCCAGTACTTC. This gives the protein CASSFKETQYF. Full variable domain (rest looked up from reference TRBV5-5 and TRBJ2-5): DAGVTQSPTHLIKTRGQQVTLRCSPISGHKSVSWYQQVLGQGPQFIFQYYEKEERGRGNFPDRFSARQFPNYSSELNVNALLLGDSALYLCASSFKETQYFGPGTRLLVL.

The sample holds a few counts of this clone. The gene calls are TRBV30 and TRBJ2-2; D gene uncertain. The CDR3 runs to 10 residues. The germline V gene encodes CDR1 GTSNPN and CDR2 SVGIG (reference sequence). Trimming left V 7 bases short and J 8 bases short, with 8 bases between. The CDR3 loop is CAFQRGELFF. The CDR3 DNA sequence: TGTGCCTTCCAGCGAGGGGAGCTGTTTTTT.

The chain is built from TRBV6-5 and TRBJ1-6, with 7 positions matching TRBD1. The length of the CDR3 is 15 residues. Germline CDR1 reads MNHEY; CDR2 reads SVGAGI. V lost 0 bases and J lost 7; bases outside the gene matches: 3. The CDR3 loop is CASSYSDRQNSPLHF. The CDR3 DNA reads TGTGCCAGCAGTTACTCGGACAGGCAGAATTCACCCCTCCACTTT.